This TCR beta chain was sequenced in a study of spatial heterogeneity in lung cancer. Background on the study: More beta-chain than alpha-chain sequences were consistently detected.

All TCR cDNA molecules were individually tagged with a unique molecular identifier. MiXCR was run by TCRdb on the 5' RACE reads, yielding one entry per CDR3 protein. The table lists 90,000 to 95,000 distinct CDR3 sequences, approximately 12% of them singletons, with more than 40% in the top ten. The V gene's germline CDR1 is DFQATT and CDR2 SNEGSKA (reference sequence). V was trimmed by 6 bases and J by 2 bases, leaving 17 bases between them. CDR3 length equals 15 residues. Points from the study as a whole: Tumor TCRs that were ubiquitous and expanded showed up in blood more at resection than follow-up.

Concerning this clonotype itself: Its antigen is unknown.

Specified time point: sample taken at primary tumor resection. The TCR sequence derives from a male donor with early-stage non-small cell lung cancer. The chain recombines TRBV20-1 with TRBJ2-1, with D perhaps matching TRBD2 (6 bases). The input for sequencing was PBMCs, taken at surgery. The CDR3 loop reads CSALSAGPPYNEQFF. CDR3 nucleotide sequence: TGCAGTGCCCTTTCAGCGGGCCCACCCTACAATGAGCAGTTCTTC.